A single sample is the source of the 25 T cell receptor beta chains below, sequenced in a study of cytomegalovirus exposure and HLA in healthy donors. The PCR ran on 60 Vbeta and 13 Jbeta primers. Repertoires were generated with immunoSEQ multiplex PCR, while TCRdb's copy carries only in-frame clones and drops some. The repertoire has around 90,000 clones, 85% of them found once; the top ten carry around 7.4%. The sample consisted of PBMCs. The receptors originated from a man aged 35 to 55 in good health and CMV-seropositive.

This sequence joins TRBV27 and TRBJ1-3; tentatively, D is TRBD1 (6 bases). The CDR3 consists of 15 residues. Germline V CDR1 and CDR2: MNHEY, SMNVEV (reference sequence). The V end was cut by 5 bases, the J end by 2 bases, with 13 bases between. The CDR3 coding sequence is TGTGCCAGCAGTCAGACAGGTCCTACTGGAAACACCATATATTTT. It yields the protein CASSQTGPTGNTIYF.

This sequence joins TRBV6-1 and TRBJ2-1, with 10 bases that match TRBD1. The CDR3 runs 15 residues. CDR1 is MNHNS, CDR2 SASEGT, per germline. Trimming removed 6 bases from V and 8 bases from J; junction bases left unmatched: 10. CDR3 sequence (DNA): TGTGCCAGCAGCGGACAGGGGGGTATCTCCGATGAGCAGTTCTTC. Its protein is CASSGQGGISDEQFF.

The genes are TRBV19 and TRBJ1-2; no clear D gene. V was clipped by 3 bases and J by 3 bases, with 14 bases between them. This CDR3 spans 15 amino acids. From germline, CDR1 is LNHDA and CDR2 SQIVND (reference sequence). The CDR3 DNA is TGTGCCAGTAGTATGCAGAGTGGGCTTGACTATGGCTACACCTTC. Protein: CASSMQSGLDYGYTF.

The CDR3 coding sequence is TGTGCCAGCACCTCCGGGACAGGGGCCTACGAGCAGTACTTC. This translates into CASTSGTGAYEQYF. The chain combines TRBV11-2 with TRBJ2-7, with 10 positions matching TRBD1. V dropped 7 bases and J dropped 2; count of bases not matched to a gene: 5. Germline loops: CDR1 SGHAT, CDR2 FQNNGV. This CDR3 contains 14 residues. The complete variable domain, with remaining parts taken from reference TRBV11-2 and TRBJ2-7, reads EAGVAQSPRYKIIEKRQSVAFWCNPISGHATLYWYQQILGQGPKLLIQFQNNGVVDDSQLPKDRFSAERLKGVDSTLKIQPAKLEDSAVYLCASTSGTGAYEQYFGPGTRLTVT.

The chain carries TRBV30 and TRBJ1-1, with D possibly matching TRBD1 (6 bases). CDR1 is GTSNPN, CDR2 SVGIG, per germline (reference sequence). CDR3 length: 13 residues. The ends were cut back, 2 bases at V and 1 base at J, with 8 bases in the middle. CDR3 nucleotides: TGTGCCTGGAGTAGGGGGAGGAACACTGAAGCTTTCTTT. This codes for CAWSRGRNTEAFF.

The chain has TRBV13 and TRBJ1-2, with a possible D match to TRBD1 (5 bases). CDR3 length: 13 residues. Germline-derived CDR1 and CDR2 are PRHDT and FYEKMQ (reference sequence). With 5 bases removed from V and 4 bases from J, the gap between germline ends came to 11 bases. The CDR3 spells CASSERQPYGYTF. CDR3 nucleotides: TGTGCCAGCAGCGAGAGACAGCCCTATGGCTACACCTTC.

This chain links TRBV6-5 with TRBJ1-1; a weak D match, TRBD1 (5 bases). The germline gives CDR1 MNHEY, CDR2 SVGAGI. The CDR3 covers 14 residues. Trimming stripped 6 bases from V and 0 bases from J, with 11 bases between. The CDR3 sequence is CASRSDSMNTEAFF. As DNA, the CDR3 is TGTGCCAGCAGGTCCGACAGTATGAACACTGAAGCTTTCTTT.

The chain carries TRBV28 and TRBJ1-4, with D possibly TRBD1 on 5 matching bases. CDR3 length equals 14 residues. V was clipped by 2 bases and J by 11 bases, with 15 bases between them. Germline V gives CDR1 MDHEN, CDR2 SYDVKM. The CDR3 DNA reads as TGTGCCAGCAGTTTAACCCCGAACAGGTGGAAACTGTTTTTT. Its translation is CASSLTPNRWKLFF.

This clone turned up a few times. This chain links TRBV9 with TRBJ1-1; tentative D call: TRBD1 (5 bases). The CDR3 covers 14 residues. Germline V gene data show CDR1 as SGDLS and CDR2 as YYNGEE. The germline V and J ends were trimmed by 3 bases and 1 base, with 10 bases remaining between them. The chain's CDR3 is CASSAAGQNTEAFF. CDR3 coding DNA: TGTGCCAGCAGCGCGGCGGGGCAGAACACTGAAGCTTTCTTT.

The chain is built from TRBV7-3 and TRBJ2-1; D may be TRBD2 (6 bases). V was trimmed by 1 base and J by 9 bases, leaving 22 bases between them. Germline V lookup: CDR1 SGHTA, CDR2 FQGTGA. The CDR3 totals 17 residues. The CDR3 DNA reads TGTGCCAGCAGCTTAAGGGTCGGGAGCAGTTCTTTCGGTGAGCAGTTCTTC. Residues: CASSLRVGSSSFGEQFF.

The J gene is TRBJ2-1, the V gene TRBV27; the match to TRBD2 covers 8 bases. Trimming took 9 bases from V and 10 from J; bases not matched to a gene: 11. The CDR3 is 13 residues long. CDR1 and CDR2 (germline): MNHEY, SMNVEV (reference sequence). CDR3: CASKRGGWGEQFF. The CDR3 bases are TGTGCCAGTAAACGGGGGGGCTGGGGAGAGCAGTTCTTC.

The chain's CDR3 is CASSQEGPLGGTSNQPQHF. As DNA, the CDR3 is TGTGCCAGCAGCCAAGAGGGGCCTCTCGGGGGAACGAGCAATCAGCCCCAGCATTTT. The rearrangement links TRBV4-2 to TRBJ1-5; the D gene is possibly TRBD1 (5 bases). The CDR3 has 19 amino acids. Trimming pared 0 bases from V and 1 base from J, leaving 19 bases between. Germline CDR1 and CDR2: LGHNA and YNFKEQ.

V is TRBV18 and J is TRBJ1-5; no clear D gene. The V gene's germline CDR1 is KGHSH and CDR2 LQKENI. CDR3 length equals 14 residues. V lost 3 bases and J 2 bases, leaving 8 bases between the germline ends. This chain's CDR3 is CASSPYGGNQPQHF. Here the CDR3 DNA reads TGTGCCAGCTCACCCTACGGGGGCAATCAGCCCCAGCATTTT.

The chain employs TRBV19 and TRBJ2-5, with 11 nucleotides matching TRBD1. With the DNA end fitting TRBJ2-7 better, the J assignment may be wrong. Germline-derived CDR1 and CDR2 are LNHDA and SQIVND (reference sequence). This CDR3 region has 15 residues. For the CDR3, the DNA is TGTGCCAGTAGACGCTCCGGACAGGGGGCTTACGAGCAGTACTTC. Translating gives CASRRSGQGAYEQYF.

V is TRBV9 and J is TRBJ2-6, with D possibly matching TRBD1 (5 bases). From germline, CDR1 is SGDLS and CDR2 YYNGEE. V dropped 3 bases and J dropped 4 bases, with 11 bases sitting between them. The CDR3 consists of 15 residues. The CDR3 protein is CASSDKGNGANVLTF. DNA of the CDR3: TGTGCCAGCAGCGACAAGGGGAACGGGGCCAACGTCCTGACTTTC.

The rearrangement uses TRBV28 and TRBJ1-5, with 8 bases matching TRBD1. The CDR3 covers 17 residues. Germline V CDR1 and CDR2: MDHEN, SYDVKM. Trimming took 0 bases from V and 6 from J; bases not matched to a gene: 10. DNA for the CDR3: TGTGCCAGCAGTTTATGGCAACAGGGGGTATTTAGTCAGCCCCAGCATTTT. Translation: CASSLWQQGVFSQPQHF.

The rearrangement uses TRBV6-1 and TRBJ1-4; D ambiguous. With 4 bases removed from V and 0 bases from J, the gap between germline ends came to 12 bases. The CDR3 contains 16 residues. Germline CDR1 and CDR2: MNHNS and SASEGT. The CDR3 region has the DNA TGTGCCAGCAGTGTTCCTTCACAAGCAACTAATGAAAAACTGTTTTTT. As protein: CASSVPSQATNEKLFF.

The chain couples TRBV7-8 to TRBJ2-7; 12 nucleotides line up with TRBD1. The CDR3 contains 14 residues. V lost 4 bases to trimming and J lost 6 bases; unmatched junction nucleotides: 4. In germline, CDR1 is SGHVS, CDR2 FQNEAQ. In DNA, the CDR3 is TGTGCCAGCAGCTCTAGGGACAGGGGGCGCGAGCAGTACTTC. Translating it yields CASSSRDRGREQYF.

The J gene is TRBJ2-3, the V gene TRBV5-1; 10 nucleotides line up with TRBD1. The CDR3 is 16 residues long. The V and J ends lost 4 bases and 1 base, in that order; junction bases with no gene match: 6. CDR1 SGHRS and CDR2 YFSETQ come from the germline V gene. CDR3 residues: CASSMDGTGGTDTQYF. Here the CDR3 DNA reads TGCGCCAGCAGCATGGACGGGACAGGGGGCACAGATACGCAGTATTTT.

J is TRBJ1-4 and V is TRBV6-5; D unresolved. V was shortened by 0 bases and J by 7 bases, with 12 bases between the two germline ends. The CDR3 spans 15 residues. Germline V gene lookup returns CDR1 MNHEY and CDR2 SVGAGI. The CDR3 loop reads CASSYSALEGEKLFF. DNA for the CDR3: TGTGCCAGCAGTTACTCTGCTTTGGAGGGTGAAAAACTGTTTTTT.

This chain joins TRBV27 and TRBJ2-7; 8 positions match TRBD1. The CDR3 is 15 amino acids. Per germline, CDR1 MNHEY and CDR2 SMNVEV (reference sequence). J was trimmed by 3 bases and V by 1 base; bases with no gene match: 5. The CDR3 DNA sequence: TGTGCCAGCAGTTTATATCCAGGGGGCCACTACGAGCAGTACTTC. This translates into CASSLYPGGHYEQYF.

The rearrangement joins TRBV7-9 to TRBJ1-4, with D uncertain. The CDR3 is made up of 16 amino acids. Germline V CDR1 and CDR2: SEHNR, FQNEAQ (reference sequence). Trimming left V 3 bases short and J 0 bases short, with 11 bases between. The CDR3 spells CASSFSPRATNEKLFF. In DNA, the CDR3 is TGTGCCAGCAGCTTCTCCCCCCGTGCAACTAATGAAAAACTGTTTTTT.

This clone was seen a single time. The rearrangement joins TRBV5-1 to TRBJ1-6; 11 bases agree with TRBD1. In germline, CDR1 is SGHRS, CDR2 YFSETQ. V lost 4 bases and J lost 5; bases outside the gene matches: 8. CDR3 size: 17 residues. CDR3 sequence (DNA): TGCGCCAGCAGCCCCGGACAGGGGGCGCCGGATAATTCACCCCTCCACTTT. The encoded protein is CASSPGQGAPDNSPLHF.

The chain recombines TRBV5-8 with TRBJ2-5; tentative D call: TRBD2 (5 bases). CDR1 is SGHTS and CDR2 is YDEGEE in the germline V gene. Trimming stripped 4 bases from V and 3 bases from J, with 10 bases between. The CDR3 runs to 13 residues. CDR3 amino acids: CASSPGLEETQYF. CDR3 DNA sequence: TGTGCCAGCAGCCCCGGACTGGAAGAGACCCAGTACTTC.

The chain joins TRBV27 to TRBJ1-4; 7 nucleotides match TRBD1. The CDR3 extends over 14 amino acids. Germline V gives CDR1 MNHEY, CDR2 SMNVEV (reference sequence). The V and J ends lost 5 bases and 4 bases, in that order; junction bases with no gene match: 4. The CDR3 DNA is TGTGCCAGCAGTCTGCAGGGGGTTAATGAAAAACTGTTTTTT. Translated, it gives CASSLQGVNEKLFF.